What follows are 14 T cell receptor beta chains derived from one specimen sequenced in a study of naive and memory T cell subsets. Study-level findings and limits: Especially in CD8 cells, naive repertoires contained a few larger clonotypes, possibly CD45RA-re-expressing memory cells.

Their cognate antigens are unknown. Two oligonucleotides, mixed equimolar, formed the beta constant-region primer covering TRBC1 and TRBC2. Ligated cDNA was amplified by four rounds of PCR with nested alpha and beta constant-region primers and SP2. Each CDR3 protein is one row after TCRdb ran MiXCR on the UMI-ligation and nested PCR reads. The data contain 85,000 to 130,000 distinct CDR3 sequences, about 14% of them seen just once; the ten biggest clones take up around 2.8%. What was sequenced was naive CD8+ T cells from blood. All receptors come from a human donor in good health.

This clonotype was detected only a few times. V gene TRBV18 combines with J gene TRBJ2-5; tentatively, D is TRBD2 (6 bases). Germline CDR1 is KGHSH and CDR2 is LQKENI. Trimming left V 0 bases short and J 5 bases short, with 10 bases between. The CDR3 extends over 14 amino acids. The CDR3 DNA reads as TGTGCCAGCTCACCACCTATCCGGGGGGAGACCCAGTACTTC. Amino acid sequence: CASSPPIRGETQYF. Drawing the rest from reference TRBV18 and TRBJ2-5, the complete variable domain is NAGVMQNPRHLVRRRGQEARLRCSPMKGHSHVYWYRQLPEEGLKFMVYLQKENIIDESGMPKERFSAEFPKEGPSILRIQQVVRGDSAAYFCASSPPIRGETQYFGPGTRLLVL.

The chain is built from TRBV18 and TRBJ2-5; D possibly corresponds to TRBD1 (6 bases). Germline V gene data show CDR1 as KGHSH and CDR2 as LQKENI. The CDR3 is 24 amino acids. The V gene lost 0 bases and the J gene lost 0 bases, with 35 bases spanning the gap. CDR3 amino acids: CASSPPPLLAQGHPTQTYQETQYF. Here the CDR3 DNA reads TGTGCCAGCTCACCACCTCCACTGCTGGCCCAGGGGCACCCAACGCAGACATACCAAGAGACCCAGTACTTC.

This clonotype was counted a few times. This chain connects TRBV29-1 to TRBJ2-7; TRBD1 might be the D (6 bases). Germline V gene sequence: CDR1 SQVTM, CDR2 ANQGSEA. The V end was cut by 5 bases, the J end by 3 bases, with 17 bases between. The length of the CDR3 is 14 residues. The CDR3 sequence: CSVSGGRTNYEQYF. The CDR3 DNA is TGCAGCGTTAGTGGGGGCAGGACCAACTACGAGCAGTACTTC.

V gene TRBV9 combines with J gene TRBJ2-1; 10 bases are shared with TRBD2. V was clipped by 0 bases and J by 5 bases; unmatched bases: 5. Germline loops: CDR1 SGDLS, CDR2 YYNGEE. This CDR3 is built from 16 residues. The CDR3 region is CASSVVSGRAHNEQFF. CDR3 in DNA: TGTGCCAGCAGCGTAGTGAGCGGGAGGGCCCACAATGAGCAGTTCTTC.

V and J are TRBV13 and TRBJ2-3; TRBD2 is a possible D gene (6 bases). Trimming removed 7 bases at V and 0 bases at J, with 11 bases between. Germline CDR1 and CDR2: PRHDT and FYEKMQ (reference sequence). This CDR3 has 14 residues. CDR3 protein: CASKVGTSTDTQYF. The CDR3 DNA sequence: TGTGCCAGCAAGGTGGGGACTAGCACAGATACGCAGTATTTT.

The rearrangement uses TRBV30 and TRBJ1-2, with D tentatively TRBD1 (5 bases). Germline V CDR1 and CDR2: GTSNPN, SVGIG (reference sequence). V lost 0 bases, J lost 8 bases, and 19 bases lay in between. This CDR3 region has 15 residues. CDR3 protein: CAWSVQRGPPWGYTF. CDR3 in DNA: TGTGCCTGGAGTGTACAGCGGGGACCGCCTTGGGGCTACACCTTC. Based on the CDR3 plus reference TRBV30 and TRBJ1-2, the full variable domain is SQTIHQWPATLVQPVGSPLSLECTVEGTSNPNLYWYRQAAGRGLQLLFYSVGIGQISSEVPQNLSASRPQDRQFILSSKKLLLSDSGFYLCAWSVQRGPPWGYTFGSGTRLTVV.

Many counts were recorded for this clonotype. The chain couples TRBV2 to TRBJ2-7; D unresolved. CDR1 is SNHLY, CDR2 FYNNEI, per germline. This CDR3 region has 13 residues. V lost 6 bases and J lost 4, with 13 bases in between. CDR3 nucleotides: TGTGCCAGCAGGGAACCACCTCGGTACGAGCAGTACTTC. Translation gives CASREPPRYEQYF.

CDR3 protein: CASSLPTGGKEGYTF. The CDR3 DNA reads as TGTGCCAGCAGCCTACCGACAGGGGGCAAGGAGGGCTACACCTTC. The V and J genes are TRBV6-1 and TRBJ1-2; TRBD1 aligns across 10 bases. With 6 bases clipped from V and 8 bases from J, the junction kept 12 bases outside the gene matches. This CDR3 has 15 amino acids. Germline CDR1 MNHNS, CDR2 SASEGT.

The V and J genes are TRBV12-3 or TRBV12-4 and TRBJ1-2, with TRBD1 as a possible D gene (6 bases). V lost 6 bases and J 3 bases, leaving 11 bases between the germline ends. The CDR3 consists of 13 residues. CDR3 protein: CASSQGLDYGYTF. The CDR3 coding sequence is TGTGCCAGCAGCCAGGGGCTGGACTATGGCTACACCTTC.

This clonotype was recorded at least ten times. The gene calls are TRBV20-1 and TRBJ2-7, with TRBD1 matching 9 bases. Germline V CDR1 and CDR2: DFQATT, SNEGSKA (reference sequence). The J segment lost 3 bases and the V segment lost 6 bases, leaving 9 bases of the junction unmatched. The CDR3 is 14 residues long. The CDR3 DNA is TGCAGTGCCGAGCTTCCGGGACAGGGCTACGAGCAGTACTTC. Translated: CSAELPGQGYEQYF.

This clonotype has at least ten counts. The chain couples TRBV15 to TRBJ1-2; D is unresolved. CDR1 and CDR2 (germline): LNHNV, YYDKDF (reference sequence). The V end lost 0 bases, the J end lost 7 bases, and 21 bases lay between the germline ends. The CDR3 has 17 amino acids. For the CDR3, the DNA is TGTGCCACCAGCAGAGATCGATTTGGCGAGGCAGTGACTGGCTACACCTTC. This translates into CATSRDRFGEAVTGYTF.

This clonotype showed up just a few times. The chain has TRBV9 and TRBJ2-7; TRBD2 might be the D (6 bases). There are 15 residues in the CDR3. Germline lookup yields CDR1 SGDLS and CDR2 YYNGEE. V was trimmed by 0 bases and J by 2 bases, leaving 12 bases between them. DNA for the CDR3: TGTGCCAGCAGCGTAGGGTCTGGACTAACCTACGAGCAGTACTTC. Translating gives CASSVGSGLTYEQYF.

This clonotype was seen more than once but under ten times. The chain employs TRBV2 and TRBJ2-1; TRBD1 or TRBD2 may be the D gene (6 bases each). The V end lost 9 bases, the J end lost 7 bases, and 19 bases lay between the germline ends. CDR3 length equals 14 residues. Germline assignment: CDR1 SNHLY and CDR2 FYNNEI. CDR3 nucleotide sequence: TGTGCCAGACAGGGACTGGAAAAGAAGAATGAGCAGTTCTTC. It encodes CARQGLEKKNEQFF.

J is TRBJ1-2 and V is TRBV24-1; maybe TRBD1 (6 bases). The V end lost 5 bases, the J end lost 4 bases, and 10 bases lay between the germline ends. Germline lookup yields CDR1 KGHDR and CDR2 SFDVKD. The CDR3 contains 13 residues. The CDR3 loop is CATSAGTLYGYTF. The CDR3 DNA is TGTGCCACCAGTGCCGGGACACTCTATGGCTACACCTTC.